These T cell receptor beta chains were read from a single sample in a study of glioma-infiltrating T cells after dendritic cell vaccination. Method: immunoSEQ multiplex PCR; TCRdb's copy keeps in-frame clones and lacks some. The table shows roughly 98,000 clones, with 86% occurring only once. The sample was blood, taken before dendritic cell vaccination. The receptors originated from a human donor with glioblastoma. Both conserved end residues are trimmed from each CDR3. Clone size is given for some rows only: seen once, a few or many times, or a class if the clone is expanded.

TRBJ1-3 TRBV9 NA ASSADVTIGNTIY
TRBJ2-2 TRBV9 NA ASSARQGTGTGELF
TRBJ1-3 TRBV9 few ASSVATAAGNTIY
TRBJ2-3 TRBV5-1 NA ASSFYSGTSGSADTQY
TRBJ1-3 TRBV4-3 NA ASSQDTVGNTIY
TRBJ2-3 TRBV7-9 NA ASTVLAGGRTDTQY
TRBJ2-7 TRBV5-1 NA ASSLGRASDEQY
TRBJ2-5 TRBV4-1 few ASSQGSSGGGYQETQY
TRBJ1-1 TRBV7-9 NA ASSFAWARGLNTEAF
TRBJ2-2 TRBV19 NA ASSRQTNTGELF
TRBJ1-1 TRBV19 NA ASSSRGMNTEAF
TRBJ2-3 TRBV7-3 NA ASSLRASGIGDTQY
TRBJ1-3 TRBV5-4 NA ASSRQGARGNTIY
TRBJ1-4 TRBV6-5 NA ASSYAGRGREKLF
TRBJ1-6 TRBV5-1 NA ASTRGMDNSPLH
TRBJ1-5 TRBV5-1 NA ASSLSGGSQPQH
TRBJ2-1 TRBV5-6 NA ASSLEASGGLRVYNEQF
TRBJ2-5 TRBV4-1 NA ASSHSGISGETQY
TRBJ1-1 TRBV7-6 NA ASSSQGHLNTEAF
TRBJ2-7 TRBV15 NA ATSSTGLGVYEQY
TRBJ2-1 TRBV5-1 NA ASSLVFGWADNEQF
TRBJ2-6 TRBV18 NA ASSPTGFGANVLT
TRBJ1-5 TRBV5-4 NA ASSLRGPIQPQH
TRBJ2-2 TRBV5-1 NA ASRTSGRGNTGELF
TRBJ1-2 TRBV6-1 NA ASSDAGGGWYGYT
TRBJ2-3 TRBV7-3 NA ASSLTSRDTQY
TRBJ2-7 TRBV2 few ASSETDKNYSYEQY
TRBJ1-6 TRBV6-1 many ASSFRQGANSPLH